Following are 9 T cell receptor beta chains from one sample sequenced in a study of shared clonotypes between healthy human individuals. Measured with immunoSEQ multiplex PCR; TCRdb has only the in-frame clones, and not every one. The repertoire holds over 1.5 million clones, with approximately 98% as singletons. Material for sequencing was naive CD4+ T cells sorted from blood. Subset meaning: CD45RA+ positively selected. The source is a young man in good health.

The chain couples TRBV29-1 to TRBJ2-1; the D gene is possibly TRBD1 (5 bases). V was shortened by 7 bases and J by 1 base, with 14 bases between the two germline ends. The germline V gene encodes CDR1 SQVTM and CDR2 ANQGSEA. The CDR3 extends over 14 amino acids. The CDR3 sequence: CSGALGQSYNEQFF. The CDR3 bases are TGCAGCGGCGCCCTTGGACAATCCTACAATGAGCAGTTCTTC.

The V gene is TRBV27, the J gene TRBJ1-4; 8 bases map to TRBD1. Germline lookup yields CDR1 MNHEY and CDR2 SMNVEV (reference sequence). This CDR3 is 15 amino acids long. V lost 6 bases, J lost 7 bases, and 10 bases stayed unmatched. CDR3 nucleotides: TGTGCCAGCAGAACTGAGGGACAGGCCTCTGAAAAACTGTTTTTT. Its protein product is CASRTEGQASEKLFF.

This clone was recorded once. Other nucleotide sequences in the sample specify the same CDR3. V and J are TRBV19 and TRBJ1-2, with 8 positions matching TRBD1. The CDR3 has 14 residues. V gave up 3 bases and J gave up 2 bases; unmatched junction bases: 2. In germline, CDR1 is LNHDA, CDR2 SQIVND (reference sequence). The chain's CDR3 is CASSIDRGNYGYTF. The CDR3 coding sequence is TGTGCCAGTAGTATTGACAGGGGAAACTATGGCTACACCTTC.

CDR3 DNA: TGTGCCAGCAGCCAAGAGAACGGGATGGCCTACAATGAGCAGTTCTTC. It is translated as CASSQENGMAYNEQFF. The V and J genes are TRBV4-2 and TRBJ2-1; a possible D gene is TRBD2 (5 bases). The germline V and J ends were trimmed by 0 bases and 2 bases, with 11 bases remaining between them. Germline V CDR1 and CDR2: LGHNA, YNFKEQ. The CDR3 loop spans 16 amino acids.

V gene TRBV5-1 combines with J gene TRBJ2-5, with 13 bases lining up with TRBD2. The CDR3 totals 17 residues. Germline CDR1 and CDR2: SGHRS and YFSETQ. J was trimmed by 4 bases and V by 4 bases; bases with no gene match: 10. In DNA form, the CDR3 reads TGCGCCAGCAGCCCCGGACTAGCGGGAGCTGGGGTAGAGACCCAGTACTTC. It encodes CASSPGLAGAGVETQYF.

CDR3 protein: CASRGTGGYEQFF. The CDR3 nucleotides are TGTGCCAGCAGAGGGACAGGGGGCTATGAGCAGTTCTTC. The chain is built from TRBV2 and TRBJ2-1, with 12 bases fitting TRBD1. CDR3 length: 13 residues. V dropped 6 bases and J dropped 8; count of bases not matched to a gene: 2. CDR1 is SNHLY, CDR2 FYNNEI, per germline.

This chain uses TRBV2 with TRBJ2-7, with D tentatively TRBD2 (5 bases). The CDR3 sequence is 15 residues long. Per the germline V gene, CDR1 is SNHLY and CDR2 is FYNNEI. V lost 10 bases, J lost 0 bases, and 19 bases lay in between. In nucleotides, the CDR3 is TGTGCCACCCGAGGAGGAGGCGCGCGCTCCTACGAGCAGTACTTC. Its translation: CATRGGGARSYEQYF.

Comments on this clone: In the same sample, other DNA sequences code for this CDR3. CDR3 residues: CASSIDRGNTEAFF. In DNA, the CDR3 is TGTGCCAGTAGTATTGATCGGGGGAACACTGAAGCTTTCTTT. J is TRBJ1-1 and V is TRBV19; D unclear. Germline lookup yields CDR1 LNHDA and CDR2 SQIVND (reference sequence). V was pared by 3 bases and J by 1 base, with 9 bases between. The CDR3 is made up of 14 amino acids.

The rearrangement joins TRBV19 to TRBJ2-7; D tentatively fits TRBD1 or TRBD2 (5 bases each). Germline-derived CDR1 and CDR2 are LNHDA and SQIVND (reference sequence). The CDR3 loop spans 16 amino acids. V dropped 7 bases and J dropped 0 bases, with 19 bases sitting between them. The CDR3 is CASTQGRGLRSYEQYF. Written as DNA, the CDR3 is TGTGCCAGTACCCAGGGTCGGGGCCTTCGCTCCTACGAGCAGTACTTC.